A single sample gave rise to the 18 T cell receptor beta chains below, sequenced in a study of brain metastases from non-small cell lung cancer. Sequenced by immunoSEQ multiplex PCR; TCRdb stores in-frame clones only, minus some. The sample lists roughly 1,200 clones, 90% seen once, with 6.5% in the top ten. Input material: primary lung tumor tissue. Source of these receptors: a donor at least 40 years old with non-small cell lung cancer.

CDR3 sequence (DNA): TGTGCCAGCTCACCAGGGACAGGGGACAGGGAGCTGTTTTTT. It is translated as CASSPGTGDRELFF. The V and J genes are TRBV18 and TRBJ2-2; 10 nucleotides agree with TRBD1. This CDR3 region has 14 residues. Germline loops: CDR1 KGHSH, CDR2 LQKENI. The ends lost 2 bases at V and 9 bases at J; junction bases unmatched: 3.

Comments on this clone: This sequence may be a read error, since a much larger clone differs from it by one base. The chain recombines TRBV21-1 with TRBJ1-2; TRBD1 is the table's D call, not checked against the DNA. TRBV21-1 is a documented pseudogene. The CDR3 consists of 15 residues. The CDR3 DNA reads as TGTACCAGCAGCAGTTACAGGGTACTGAGCTATGGCTACACCTTC. This gives the protein CTSSSYRVLSYGYTF.

The chain carries TRBV28 and TRBJ1-2, with TRBD1 matching 7 bases. Trimming took 6 bases from V and 2 from J; bases not matched to a gene: 9. The CDR3 spans 15 residues. The V gene's germline CDR1 is MDHEN and CDR2 SYDVKM. CDR3 protein: CASRTPGTVNYGYTF. CDR3 bases: TGTGCCAGCAGAACCCCCGGGACAGTAAACTATGGCTACACCTTC.

This chain uses TRBV2 with TRBJ2-7; 9 bases line up with TRBD1. The V gene end was trimmed by 8 bases and the J gene end by 6 bases; junction bases not matched to a gene: 11. CDR3 length: 14 residues. Germline CDR1 and CDR2: SNHLY and FYNNEI. The CDR3 region has the DNA TGTGCCAGCGGTGCTGGGGACAGGGCAGCCGAGCAGTACTTC. Translated, it gives CASGAGDRAAEQYF.

A word on this clone: This may be a read error: a much more frequent sequence differs by one nucleotide. This CDR3 is also generated by other DNA sequences in the sample. This chain connects TRBV12-3 or TRBV12-4 to TRBJ1-2, with D hard to call. The CDR3 totals 12 residues. The CDR3 nucleotides read TGTGCCAGCAGTTTCGGCCACTATGGCTACACTTTC. Translated: CASSFGHYGYTF.

The rearrangement links TRBV29-1 to TRBJ2-1; 7 nucleotides match TRBD1. Germline-derived CDR1 and CDR2 are SQVTM and ANQGSEA. CDR3 length: 13 residues. Germline trimming cut 1 base from V and 6 bases from J; bases unmatched to any gene: 3. The CDR3 is CSVEGQGGNEQFF. The CDR3, as DNA: TGCAGCGTTGAAGGACAGGGCGGCAATGAGCAGTTCTTC.

Points on this clone: One end of the junction does not line up with germline, which may come from a read error. The chain carries TRBV15 and TRBJ2-1; D is uncertain. Germline-derived CDR1 and CDR2 are LNHNV and YYDKDF (reference sequence). This CDR3 is built from 13 residues. This CDR3 is CATSRGQINEQFF. The CDR3 DNA is TGTGCCACCAGCAGAGGTCAGATCAATGAACAGTTCTTC.

The chain's CDR3 is CAGGLAGGWNEQFF. Here the CDR3 DNA reads TGTGCCGGCGGACTAGCGGGGGGTTGGAATGAGCAGTTCTTC. This chain uses TRBV30 with TRBJ2-1; 14 bases fit TRBD2. J was trimmed by 7 bases and V by 8 bases; bases with no gene match: 7. Germline CDR1 is GTSNPN and CDR2 is SVGIG (reference sequence). The CDR3 length is 14 residues.

The chain is built from TRBV6-5 and TRBJ1-4; no clear D. The CDR3 is made up of 15 amino acids. Germline CDR1 and CDR2: MNHEY and SVGAGI. Trimming took off 6 bases at V and 5 bases at J, with 16 bases between the two ends. The CDR3 bases are TGTGCCAGCAGCCTCACCGGTCGACAAAATGAAAAACTGTTTTTT. This sequence encodes CASSLTGRQNEKLFF.

The chain is built from TRBV18 and TRBJ1-2; no reliable D call. Germline loops: CDR1 KGHSH, CDR2 LQKENI. This CDR3 contains 13 residues. The V gene lost 3 bases and the J gene lost 8 bases, with 13 bases spanning the gap. The CDR3 nucleotides read TGTGCCAGCTCACCGGGGAGGGAAGGCGGCTACACCTTC. It yields the protein CASSPGREGGYTF. Combining the CDR3 with reference TRBV18 and TRBJ1-2 gives the whole variable domain NAGVMQNPRHLVRRRGQEARLRCSPMKGHSHVYWYRQLPEEGLKFMVYLQKENIIDESGMPKERFSAEFPKEGPSILRIQQVVRGDSAAYFCASSPGREGGYTFGSGTRLTVV.

The chain is built from TRBV5-4 and TRBJ2-3; D is ambiguous. The CDR3 runs 13 residues. Trimming shortened V by 2 bases and J by 6 bases, and 10 bases separated the two germline ends. In germline, CDR1 is SGHNT, CDR2 YYREEE (reference sequence). CDR3 loop: CASSFSSADTQYF. CDR3 nucleotide sequence: TGTGCCAGCAGCTTCAGCTCGGCTGATACGCAGTATTTT.

This rearrangement joins TRBV2 to TRBJ2-7; tentative D call: TRBD2 (5 bases). CDR1 SNHLY and CDR2 FYNNEI come from the germline V gene. Deletions cut 2 bases from V and 2 bases from J, with 7 bases between. CDR3 length: 13 amino acids. CDR3 sequence: CASSEREAYEQYF. The CDR3 region has the DNA TGTGCCAGCAGTGAACGGGAAGCCTACGAGCAGTACTTC.

The CDR3 region is CASSFSLGHPEGQFF. The CDR3 nucleotides read TGTGCCAGCAGTTTTTCCTTAGGGCACCCGGAGGGGCAGTTCTTC. This chain links TRBV27 with TRBJ2-1; D might be TRBD2 (6 bases). The CDR3 is 15 residues long. Between the trimmed V and J ends, which lost 3 bases and 12 bases, there was a span of 21 bases. CDR1 is MNHEY, CDR2 SMNVEV, per germline (reference sequence).

V usage is TRBV6-1 and J usage is TRBJ1-4; a possible D gene is TRBD1 (6 bases). V lost 6 bases and J lost 5, with 13 bases in between. Germline V gene lookup returns CDR1 MNHNS and CDR2 SASEGT. This CDR3 contains 14 residues. The CDR3 reads CASSYGQPNEKLFF. In DNA, the CDR3 is TGTGCCAGCAGCTACGGACAGCCAAATGAAAAACTGTTTTTT.

The chain has TRBV6-5 and TRBJ1-2; D call uncertain. In germline, CDR1 is MNHEY, CDR2 SVGAGI. V was shortened by 7 bases and J by 1 base, with 13 bases between the two germline ends. The CDR3 extends over 14 amino acids. For the CDR3, the DNA is TGTGCCAGCACCGACGTGTCGGTTAACTATGGCTACACCTTC. This encodes CASTDVSVNYGYTF.

The V call is TRBV6-6, the J call TRBJ2-3; 11 nucleotides agree with TRBD2. This CDR3 region has 16 residues. Germline V gene data show CDR1 as MNHNY and CDR2 as SVGAGI (reference sequence). The V segment lost 0 bases and the J segment 3 bases; nucleotides outside the gene matches: 2. CDR3 region: CASSYSTSGGTDTQYF. CDR3 bases: TGTGCCAGCAGTTACTCTACTAGCGGGGGTACAGATACGCAGTATTTT.

The chain recombines TRBV19 with TRBJ1-6, with TRBD1 identical over 7 bases. CDR1 is LNHDA and CDR2 is SQIVND in the germline V gene (reference sequence). The ends lost 3 bases at V and 7 bases at J; junction bases unmatched: 3. This CDR3 has 14 amino acids. The CDR3 sequence: CASSMTGRNSPLHF. The CDR3 DNA is TGTGCCAGTAGTATGACAGGGAGGAATTCACCCCTCCACTTT.

This chain uses TRBV12-5 with TRBJ1-1, with D perhaps matching TRBD1 (5 bases). V was clipped by 3 bases and J by 3 bases, with 8 bases between them. Germline V gives CDR1 LGHNT, CDR2 FRNRAP. The CDR3 has 13 amino acids. In DNA, the CDR3 is TGTGCTAGTGGTTTACAGGAGGACACTGAAGCTTTCTTT. The encoded protein is CASGLQEDTEAFF.